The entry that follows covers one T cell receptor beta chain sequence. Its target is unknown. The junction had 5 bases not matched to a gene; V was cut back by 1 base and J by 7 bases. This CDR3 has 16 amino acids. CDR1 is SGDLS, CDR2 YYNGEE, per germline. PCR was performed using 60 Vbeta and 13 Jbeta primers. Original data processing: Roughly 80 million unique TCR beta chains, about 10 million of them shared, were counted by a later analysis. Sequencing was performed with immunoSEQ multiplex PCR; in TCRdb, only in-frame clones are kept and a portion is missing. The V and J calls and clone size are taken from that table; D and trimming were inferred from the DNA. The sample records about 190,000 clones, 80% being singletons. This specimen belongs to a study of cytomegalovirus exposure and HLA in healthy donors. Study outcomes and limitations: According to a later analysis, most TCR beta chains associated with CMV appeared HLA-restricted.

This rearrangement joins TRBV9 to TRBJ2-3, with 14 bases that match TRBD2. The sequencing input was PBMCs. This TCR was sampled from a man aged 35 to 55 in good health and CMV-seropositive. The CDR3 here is CASSVSTSGGVYTQYF. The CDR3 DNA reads TGTGCCAGCAGCGTATCGACTAGCGGGGGGGTATATACGCAGTATTTT.